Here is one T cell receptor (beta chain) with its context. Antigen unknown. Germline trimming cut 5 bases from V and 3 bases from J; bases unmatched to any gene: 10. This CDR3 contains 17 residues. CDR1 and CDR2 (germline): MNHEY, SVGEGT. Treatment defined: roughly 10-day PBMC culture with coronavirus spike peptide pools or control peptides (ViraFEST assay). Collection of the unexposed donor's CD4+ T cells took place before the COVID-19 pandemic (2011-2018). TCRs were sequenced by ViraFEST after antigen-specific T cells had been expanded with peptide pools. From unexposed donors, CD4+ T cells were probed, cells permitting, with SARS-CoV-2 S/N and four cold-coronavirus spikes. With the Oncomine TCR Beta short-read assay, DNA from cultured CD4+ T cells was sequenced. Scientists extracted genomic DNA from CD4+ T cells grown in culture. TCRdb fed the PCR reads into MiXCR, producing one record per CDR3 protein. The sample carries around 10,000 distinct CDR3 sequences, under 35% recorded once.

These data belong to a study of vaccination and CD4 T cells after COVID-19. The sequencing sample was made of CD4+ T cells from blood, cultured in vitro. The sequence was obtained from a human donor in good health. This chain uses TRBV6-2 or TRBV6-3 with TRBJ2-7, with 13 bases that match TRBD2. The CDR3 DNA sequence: TGTGCCAGCAGTCCCTGGGTTCGACTAGCGGGAGGCTACGAGCAGTACTTC. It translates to CASSPWVRLAGGYEQYF.